The T cell receptor (beta chain) under discussion was sequenced for a study of blood T cells in healthy people across ages. This clonotype was seen ten or more times. What it binds is not known. Primed by a sample-barcoded 5' primer and a J-beta primer mix, a second PCR proceeded for 7 to 11 cycles. TCRdb used MiXCR to reprocess the 5' RACE reads, holding one entry per CDR3 protein. The sample consists of about 780,000 distinct CDR3 sequences, 35% to 60% of them appearing once. Study observations and caveats: Whereas aged donors had fewer naive CD4+ cells, long-lived donors had more of them and higher diversity. In the absence of known donor CMV status, changes in expanded clonotypes were possibly confounded.

The CDR3 sequence is 15 residues long. Germline CDR1 SGHTA, CDR2 FQGNSA. V was clipped by 5 bases and J by 0 bases, with 14 bases between them. The chain recombines TRBV7-2 with TRBJ2-7; D unclear. The sequence came from a man at least 80 years old in good health. Sequenced input: blood. The CDR3: CASSPISGDSYEQYF. The CDR3 bases are TGTGCCAGCAGCCCGATTTCGGGTGACTCCTACGAGCAGTACTTC.